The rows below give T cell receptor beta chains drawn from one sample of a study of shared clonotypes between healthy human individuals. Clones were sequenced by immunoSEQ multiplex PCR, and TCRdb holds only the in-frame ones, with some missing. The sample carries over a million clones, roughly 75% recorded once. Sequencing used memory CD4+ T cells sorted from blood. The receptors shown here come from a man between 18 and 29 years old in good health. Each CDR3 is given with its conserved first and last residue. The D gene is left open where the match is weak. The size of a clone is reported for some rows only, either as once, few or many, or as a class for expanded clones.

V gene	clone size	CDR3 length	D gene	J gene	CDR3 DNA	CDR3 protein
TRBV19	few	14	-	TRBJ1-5	TGTGCCAGTAGTAAGAGTAGGGCGGTTCAGCCCCAGCATTTT	CASSKSRAVQPQHF
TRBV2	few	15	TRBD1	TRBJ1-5	TGTGCCAGCAGTCAGGGGAGGGGGCTCAATCAGCCCCAGCATTTT	CASSQGRGLNQPQHF
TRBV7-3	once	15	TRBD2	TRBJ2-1	TGTGCCAGCAGGCCGGGACTAGCGGAGTACAATGAGCAGTTCTTC	CASRPGLAEYNEQFF
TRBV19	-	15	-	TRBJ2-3	TGTGCCAGTAGAGGGGTAGGTAGGGAAACAGATACGCAGTATTTT	CASRGVGRETDTQYF
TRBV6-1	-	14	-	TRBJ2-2	TGTGCCAGCAACGGCCGGGTGAGCACCGGGGAGCTGTTTTTT	CASNGRVSTGELFF
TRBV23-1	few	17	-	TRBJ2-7	TGCGCCAGCAGTCAAACCGAGGGGGGGACAGGAGCGGACGAGCAGTACTTC	CASSQTEGGTGADEQYF
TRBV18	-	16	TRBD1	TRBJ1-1	TGTGCCAGCTCACCCCAGCGACAGGGTACGAACACTGAAGCTTTCTTT	CASSPQRQGTNTEAFF
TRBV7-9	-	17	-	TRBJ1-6	TGTGCCAGCAGCTTAGGAGGGACACCTGGGGGAAATTCACCCCTCCACTTT	CASSLGGTPGGNSPLHF
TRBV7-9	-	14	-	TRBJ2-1	TGTGCCAGCAGCTTGGGGGGGCCCCTAAATGAGCAGTTCTTC	CASSLGGPLNEQFF
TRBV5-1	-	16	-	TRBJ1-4	TGCGCCAGCAGCTGGGGAGGAAGTGCAACTAATGAAAAACTGTTTTTT	CASSWGGSATNEKLFF
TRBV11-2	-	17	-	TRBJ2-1	TGTGCCAGCAGCCATTTCGCGGGGCTTCAAGGGCACAATGAGCAGTTCTTC	CASSHFAGLQGHNEQFF
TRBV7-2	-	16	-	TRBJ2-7	TGTGCCAGCAGCCGCGGGGGAACAGGGGCCAGTGGGGAGCAGTACTTC	CASSRGGTGASGEQYF
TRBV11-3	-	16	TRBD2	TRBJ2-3	TGTGCCAGCAGCCCGGGGACTAGCGGTTTAACAGATACGCAGTATTTT	CASSPGTSGLTDTQYF
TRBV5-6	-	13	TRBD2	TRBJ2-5	TGTGCCAGCAGCTCCGGACTAGTAGAGACCCAGTACTTC	CASSSGLVETQYF
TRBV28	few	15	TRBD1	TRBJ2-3	TGTGCCAGCAGTTTATCCCGACAGGGGACAGATACGCAGTATTTT	CASSLSRQGTDTQYF
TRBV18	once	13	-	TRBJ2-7	TGTGCCAGCTCACCACTAGCTTCCTACGAGCAGTACTTC	CASSPLASYEQYF
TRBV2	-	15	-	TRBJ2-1	TGTGCCAGCAGTGAACTACAGATAGCATACAATGAGCAGTTCTTC	CASSELQIAYNEQFF
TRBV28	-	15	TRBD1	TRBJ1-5	TGTGTTTGGCGGACAGGTAGATACAGCAATCAGCCCCAGCATTTT	CVWRTGRYSNQPQHF
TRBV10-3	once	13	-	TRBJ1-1	TGTGCCATCAGTTCAGGGTCAGGTACTGAAGCTTTCTTT	CAISSGSGTEAFF
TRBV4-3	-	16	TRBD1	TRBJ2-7	TGCGCCAGCAGCCAAGAGCCGGGACAGGGGTCCTACGAGCAGTACTTC	CASSQEPGQGSYEQYF
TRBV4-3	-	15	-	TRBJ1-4	TGCGCCAGCAGCCAAGATCGGGTAGAAAATGAAAAACTGTTTTTT	CASSQDRVENEKLFF
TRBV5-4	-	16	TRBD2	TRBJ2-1	TGTGCCAGCAGCTTGTTGGGGGGGAGCTCCTACAATGAGCAGTTCTTC	CASSLLGGSSYNEQFF
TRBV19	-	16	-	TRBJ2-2	TGTGCCAGTAGTATAGGTGGCGGCCTCGGCGCCGGGGAGCTGTTTTTT	CASSIGGGLGAGELFF
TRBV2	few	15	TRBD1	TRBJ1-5	TGTGCCAGCAGTGACACAGGGGGCTATGGACAGCCCCAGCATTTT	CASSDTGGYGQPQHF
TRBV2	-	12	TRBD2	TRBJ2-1	TGTGCCAGCAGTACTAGCGGGGGGGCGGAGTTCTTC	CASSTSGGAEFF
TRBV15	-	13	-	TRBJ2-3	TGTGCCACCAGCAGAGATGTGGCGGATACGCAGTATTTT	CATSRDVADTQYF